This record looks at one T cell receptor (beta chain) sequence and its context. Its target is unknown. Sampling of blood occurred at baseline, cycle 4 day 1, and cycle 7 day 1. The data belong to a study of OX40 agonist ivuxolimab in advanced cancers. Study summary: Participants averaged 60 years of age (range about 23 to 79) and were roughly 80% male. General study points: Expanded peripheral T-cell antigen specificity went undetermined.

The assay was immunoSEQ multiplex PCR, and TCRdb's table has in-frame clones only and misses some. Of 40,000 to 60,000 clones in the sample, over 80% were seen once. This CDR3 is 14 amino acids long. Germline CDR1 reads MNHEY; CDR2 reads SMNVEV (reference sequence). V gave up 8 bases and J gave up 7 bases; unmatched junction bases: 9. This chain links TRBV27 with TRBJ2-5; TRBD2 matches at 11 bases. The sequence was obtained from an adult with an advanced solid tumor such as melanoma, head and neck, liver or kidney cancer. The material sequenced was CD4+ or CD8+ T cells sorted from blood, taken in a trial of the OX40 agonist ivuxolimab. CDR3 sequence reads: CASGPGLAAATQYF. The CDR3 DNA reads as TGTGCCAGCGGACCGGGACTAGCGGCGGCGACCCAGTACTTC.